This TCR beta chain derives from a study of cytomegalovirus exposure and HLA in healthy donors. Study-wide findings and caveats: According to the study, 160 or so TCR beta chains were cytomegalovirus-associated. Some public TCRs appeared in many individuals, while most sequences were rare.

Comments on this clone: The antigen is not known.

The CDR3 has 14 amino acids. Germline CDR1 and CDR2: SNHLY and FYNNEI. Germline trimming cut 9 bases from V and 5 bases from J; bases unmatched to any gene: 10. Sequencing was performed with immunoSEQ multiplex PCR; in TCRdb, only in-frame clones are kept and a portion is missing. The sample has about 150,000 clones; approximately 88% are singletons. Input material: PBMCs. The gene calls are TRBV2 and TRBJ2-5; TRBD2 agrees at 9 bases. This TCR was sampled from a woman aged 18-29 years in good health and CMV-seropositive. For the CDR3, the DNA is TGTGCCAGTCGATGGGCGGGAGGGCGCGAGACCCAGTACTTC. As protein: CASRWAGGRETQYF.